This TCR beta chain was identified in a study of CD8 T cells in ankylosing spondylitis. Study conclusions and caveats: As reported, disease-linked clones showed significant enrichment in matched ankylosing spondylitis synovial fluid. Among TCR beta sequences, a motif of eight highly homologous variants appeared characteristic of ankylosing spondylitis blood. Relatively rare in peripheral blood, disease-linked clones were also CD8+. Before this, some motif variants had been reported in reactive arthritis synovial fluid and blood.

TCRdb passed the 5' RACE reads through MiXCR, listing each CDR3 protein once. The sample records about 240,000 distinct CDR3 sequences, around 7.8% being singletons. Germline CDR1 reads GTSNPN; CDR2 reads SVGIG (reference sequence). The CDR3 has 12 residues. Trimming took off 4 bases at V and 1 base at J, with 7 bases between the two ends. The sample holds many counts of this clonotype. Its antigen is not known. The sequence derives from a male donor with ankylosing spondylitis or in good health (not recorded which). The source material was blood, either unsorted or a sorted T cell fraction (not recorded which). V gene TRBV30 combines with J gene TRBJ2-5; D remains ambiguous. The CDR3 DNA follows: TGTGCCTGGAAGGGTGCCCAAGAGACCCAGTACTTC. This codes for CAWKGAQETQYF. The whole variable domain, filled in from reference TRBV30 and TRBJ2-5, reads SQTIHQWPATLVQPVGSPLSLECTVEGTSNPNLYWYRQAAGRGLQLLFYSVGIGQISSEVPQNLSASRPQDRQFILSSKKLLLSDSGFYLCAWKGAQETQYFGPGTRLLVL.